Listed here is a single T cell receptor beta chain. No antigen is known for it. This entry belongs to a study of cytomegalovirus exposure and HLA in healthy donors. Study-wide findings and caveats: 16,951 TCR beta sequences were associated with HLA alleles at 0.05 false discovery rate in a later analysis. Most of the TCR beta V segments (in an earlier analysis) were productive either about 87% or about 30% of the time. In a later analysis, HLA-associated TCR beta chains were more clonally expanded than equally common others.

V lost 0 bases, J lost 2 bases, and 3 bases stayed unmatched. The CDR3 loop spans 17 amino acids. CDR1 and CDR2 from the germline V gene are SGHVS and FNYEAQ. The PCR was carried out with 60 Vbeta primers and 13 Jbeta primers. How the authors handled the data: In a later analysis, of around 80 million unique beta chains, roughly 11 million appeared in at least two donors. Sequencing was performed with immunoSEQ multiplex PCR; in TCRdb, only in-frame clones are kept and a portion is missing. That table furnishes V, J and clone size, whereas the DNA furnished D and trimming. The data show 120,000 to 150,000 clones, approximately 79% seen once.

This receptor was identified in a male donor in good health and CMV-seronegative. Sequencing input: PBMCs. V usage is TRBV7-6 and J usage is TRBJ2-1; TRBD2 aligns across 11 bases. DNA of the CDR3: TGTGCCAGCAGCTTAGCTACTAGCGGGGGAACCTACAATGAGCAGTTCTTC. It translates to CASSLATSGGTYNEQFF.